Below are 21 T cell receptor beta chains sequenced from a single sample in a study of CD8 T cells in Susac syndrome. With random hexamers, reverse transcription was performed on about 0.5 to 1 ug of RNA. TCRdb used MiXCR to reprocess the immunoSEQ multiplex PCR reads, holding one entry per CDR3 protein. The table has more than 150,000 distinct CDR3 sequences, over 85% seen once; the top ten hold roughly 0.13%. The sample taken for sequencing was CD4+ T cells from PBMCs. These receptor sequences come from a human donor in good health.

The rearrangement joins TRBV4-3 to TRBJ2-7; D might be TRBD1 (6 bases). Germline V lookup: CDR1 LGHNA, CDR2 YSLEER. The CDR3 covers 13 residues. V gave up 0 bases and J gave up 5 bases, with 8 bases separating them. The CDR3 protein is CASSQDRGDEQYF. CDR3 nucleotides: TGCGCCAGCAGCCAAGACAGGGGAGACGAGCAGTACTTC.

The J gene is TRBJ2-1, the V gene TRBV7-2; D unclear. Germline assignment: CDR1 SGHTA and CDR2 FQGNSA. The CDR3 totals 16 residues. V was trimmed by 1 base and J by 3 bases, leaving 13 bases between them. The chain's CDR3 is CASSLGIGTVYNEQFF. As DNA, the CDR3 is TGTGCCAGCAGCTTAGGGATCGGCACCGTCTACAATGAGCAGTTCTTC.

The chain has TRBV4-2 and TRBJ2-7; D unclear. CDR1 and CDR2 from the germline V gene are LGHNA and YNFKEQ. V shed 6 bases and J shed 0 bases, with 15 bases lying between them. CDR3 length: 15 residues. The CDR3 here is CASRRDETGSYEQYF. As DNA, the CDR3 is TGTGCCAGCAGGCGCGATGAAACCGGCTCCTACGAGCAGTACTTC.

The V and J genes are TRBV20-1 and TRBJ1-5; 8 nucleotides align to TRBD1. The CDR3 covers 16 residues. With V trimmed by 5 bases and J by 0 bases, 9 bases remained unmatched. Germline lookup yields CDR1 DFQATT and CDR2 SNEGSKA (reference sequence). The CDR3 reads CSALRTGSDSNQPQHF. CDR3 in DNA: TGCAGTGCTTTAAGGACAGGGAGCGATAGCAATCAGCCCCAGCATTTT.

The V gene is TRBV20-1, the J gene TRBJ2-5; D uncertain. Germline V gene sequence: CDR1 DFQATT, CDR2 SNEGSKA (reference sequence). V dropped 5 bases and J dropped 2 bases, with 9 bases sitting between them. This CDR3 has 12 amino acids. The CDR3 bases are TGCAGTGCTCAGGACCAACAAGAGACCCAGTACTTC. Translating gives CSAQDQQETQYF.

The V gene is TRBV27, the J gene TRBJ2-7; 10 bases fit TRBD2. Germline trimming cut 5 bases from V and 6 bases from J; bases unmatched to any gene: 7. CDR1 MNHEY and CDR2 SMNVEV come from the germline V gene (reference sequence). The CDR3 loop spans 14 amino acids. CDR3 amino acids: CASSRASGGGEQYF. The CDR3 DNA follows: TGTGCCAGCAGTCGGGCCAGCGGGGGGGGCGAGCAGTACTTC.

V and J are TRBV7-9 and TRBJ2-3, with D perhaps TRBD2 (6 bases). The length of the CDR3 is 16 residues. V shed 5 bases and J shed 2 bases, with 17 bases lying between them. The germline CDR1 and CDR2 sequences are SEHNR and FQNEAQ (reference sequence). CDR3 loop: CASSKSVSGNTDTQYF. The CDR3 bases are TGTGCCAGCAGCAAATCTGTTAGCGGCAACACAGATACGCAGTATTTT.

The chain has TRBV20-1 and TRBJ2-5; 9 positions agree with TRBD1. Germline assignment: CDR1 DFQATT and CDR2 SNEGSKA (reference sequence). The CDR3 loop spans 16 amino acids. V shed 6 bases and J 5 bases; nucleotides not matched to a gene: 16. CDR3 sequence (DNA): TGCAGTGCCACAGACAGGGGGACACTTGCGGGGGAGACCCAGTACTTC. It specifies CSATDRGTLAGETQYF.

This chain joins TRBV6-2 or TRBV6-3 and TRBJ2-1, with D unclear. Trimming took off 4 bases at V and 10 bases at J, with 11 bases between the two ends. CDR3 length equals 12 residues. The germline CDR1 and CDR2 sequences are MNHEY and SVGEGT. This CDR3 reads CASSSTRPEQFF. Written as DNA, the CDR3 is TGTGCCAGCAGTTCGACAAGGCCCGAGCAGTTCTTC.

The V and J genes are TRBV20-1 and TRBJ2-3; TRBD2 matches 8 bases. After removal of 1 base from V and 6 bases from J, the junction contained 6 bases not matched to a gene. Germline V gives CDR1 DFQATT, CDR2 SNEGSKA (reference sequence). The CDR3 is 14 amino acids. The chain's CDR3 is CSARAGGAGDTQYF. Here the CDR3 DNA reads TGCAGTGCTAGAGCGGGGGGGGCCGGGGATACGCAGTATTTT.

V usage is TRBV3-1 and J usage is TRBJ2-7; TRBD2 is a possible D gene (7 bases). Germline lookup yields CDR1 LGHDT and CDR2 YNNKEL (reference sequence). V was cut by 4 bases and J by 1 base, with 26 bases left in between. The CDR3 loop spans 19 amino acids. The CDR3 loop is CASSPGAGIGGGRSYEQYF. CDR3 bases: TGTGCCAGCAGCCCAGGAGCCGGGATCGGCGGGGGCCGGTCCTACGAGCAGTACTTC.

This clonotype was found once. The chain uses TRBV2 and TRBJ2-5, with 7 bases that match TRBD1. The V gene end was trimmed by 6 bases and the J gene end by 5 bases; junction bases not matched to a gene: 9. Germline lookup yields CDR1 SNHLY and CDR2 FYNNEI. This CDR3 is built from 14 residues. The CDR3 region is CASSITTGAETQYF. CDR3 sequence (DNA): TGTGCCAGCAGCATAACTACAGGGGCGGAGACCCAGTACTTC.

This clonotype was counted a single time. The J gene is TRBJ1-5, the V gene TRBV19; 8 nucleotides agree with TRBD1. The CDR3 runs to 15 residues. Germline CDR1 reads LNHDA; CDR2 reads SQIVND (reference sequence). V gave up 6 bases and J gave up 7 bases; unmatched junction bases: 11. CDR3 DNA sequence: TGTGCCAGTAGCCCAGACAGGGGAGGGTACCAGCCCCAGCATTTT. As protein: CASSPDRGGYQPQHF. The variable domain in full, completed from reference TRBV19 and TRBJ1-5, reads DGGITQSPKYLFRKEGQNVTLSCEQNLNHDAMYWYRQDPGQGLRLIYYSQIVNDFQKGDIAEGYSVSREKKESFPLTVTSAQKNPTAFYLCASSPDRGGYQPQHFGDGTRLSIL.

The rearrangement uses TRBV20-1 and TRBJ1-1, with 7 bases lining up with TRBD1. Germline lookup yields CDR1 DFQATT and CDR2 SNEGSKA (reference sequence). This CDR3 is built from 14 residues. The junction had 7 bases not matched to a gene; V was cut back by 2 bases and J by 4 bases. The CDR3 protein is CSARSDRDGTEAFF. The CDR3 nucleotides are TGCAGTGCTAGATCCGACAGGGACGGCACTGAAGCTTTCTTT.

The sample holds one count of this clonotype. The rearrangement uses TRBV18 and TRBJ1-5, with a tentative D call TRBD1 (6 bases). Germline CDR1 KGHSH, CDR2 LQKENI. V lost 2 bases and J 3 bases, leaving 14 bases between the germline ends. This CDR3 region has 16 residues. CDR3 loop: CASSPTGKDINQPQHF. The CDR3 bases are TGTGCCAGCTCACCAACAGGGAAGGATATCAATCAGCCCCAGCATTTT.

This sequence joins TRBV29-1 and TRBJ2-7; TRBD2 is a possible D gene (5 bases). The CDR3 is 12 residues long. V was trimmed by 5 bases and J by 4 bases, leaving 12 bases between them. Germline V gene data show CDR1 as SQVTM and CDR2 as ANQGSEA. The CDR3 bases are TGCAGCGTTAAATGGACTGCTTACGAGCAGTACTTC. Amino acids: CSVKWTAYEQYF.

The V and J genes are TRBV27 and TRBJ2-3; D is ambiguous. This CDR3 spans 12 amino acids. The V gene's germline CDR1 is MNHEY and CDR2 SMNVEV (reference sequence). V was cut by 2 bases and J by 6 bases, with 6 bases left in between. This CDR3 is CASSLNIDTQYF. In DNA, the CDR3 is TGTGCCAGCAGTTTAAACATCGATACGCAGTATTTT.

V gene TRBV6-5 combines with J gene TRBJ2-7; D may be TRBD2 (5 bases). The CDR3 length is 14 residues. With 8 bases removed from V and 4 bases from J, the gap between germline ends came to 18 bases. Germline values: CDR1 MNHEY, CDR2 SVGAGI. In DNA form, the CDR3 reads TGTGCCAGCGGCCTCGACGGGAACCCTTACGAGCAGTACTTC. This translates into CASGLDGNPYEQYF.

The chain links TRBV20-1 to TRBJ1-5, with D unclear. Germline CDR1 DFQATT, CDR2 SNEGSKA (reference sequence). V was trimmed by 2 bases and J by 1 base, leaving 6 bases between them. The length of the CDR3 is 13 residues. CDR3 DNA sequence: TGCAGTGCTAGAAAGGACAGCAATCAGCCCCAGCATTTT. Residues: CSARKDSNQPQHF.

This chain joins TRBV7-9 and TRBJ1-2, with D possibly being TRBD1 (5 bases). The ends were cut back, 5 bases at V and 4 bases at J, with 17 bases in the middle. The length of the CDR3 is 15 residues. Germline lookup yields CDR1 SEHNR and CDR2 FQNEAQ (reference sequence). The CDR3 bases are TGTGCCAGCAGCCCTGGGGCTCCGCGGGTCTATGGCTACACCTTC. Translation: CASSPGAPRVYGYTF.

The rearrangement links TRBV3-1 to TRBJ1-6; 9 bases line up with TRBD1. The V gene's germline CDR1 is LGHDT and CDR2 YNNKEL (reference sequence). The length of the CDR3 is 13 residues. Trimming at V came to 5 bases and at J to 9 bases, leaving 2 bases not matched to a gene. The CDR3 here is CASSETGGSPLHF. The CDR3 DNA is TGTGCCAGCAGCGAGACAGGGGGTTCACCCCTCCACTTT.